Below are 20 T cell receptor beta chains sequenced from a single sample in a study of blood T cell repertoires in COVID-19. Clones were sequenced by immunoSEQ multiplex PCR, and TCRdb holds only the in-frame ones, with some missing. The repertoire consists of some 70,000 clones, with under 90% occurring once and the leading ten covering roughly 15%. The sample comprised peripheral blood. These receptors were taken from a man in his fifties with COVID-19, enrolled during active disease.

This chain connects TRBV10-1 to TRBJ1-5; 12 bases map to TRBD1. Germline lookup yields CDR1 WNHNN and CDR2 SYGVQD (reference sequence). This CDR3 spans 14 amino acids. J gave up 6 bases and V 6 bases, and 3 bases lay outside the gene matches. The CDR3 reads CASRGQGAIQPQHF. The CDR3 DNA sequence: TGCGCCAGCAGGGGACAGGGGGCGATTCAGCCCCAGCATTTT.

The V and J genes are TRBV4-3 and TRBJ2-2; D remains unclear. This CDR3 has 13 residues. Looked up from germline, CDR1 is LGHNA and CDR2 is YSLEER. V gave up 1 base and J gave up 3 bases, with 3 bases separating them. As DNA, the CDR3 is TGCGCCAGCAGCCAAGCGGACACCGGGGAGCTGTTTTTT. This encodes CASSQADTGELFF.

This rearrangement joins TRBV7-9 to TRBJ1-2, with 7 positions matching TRBD1. Per the germline V gene, CDR1 is SEHNR and CDR2 is FQNEAQ (reference sequence). V was pared by 4 bases and J by 4 bases, with 3 bases of the junction left unmatched. The length of the CDR3 is 13 residues. The CDR3 region has the DNA TGTGCCAGCAGCTGGGACAGCGGCTATGGCTACACCTTC. Amino acids: CASSWDSGYGYTF.

This clone was observed once. The rearrangement joins TRBV4-3 to TRBJ2-5; maybe TRBD2 (6 bases). Germline V gene lookup returns CDR1 LGHNA and CDR2 YSLEER. The V gene lost 0 bases and the J gene lost 4 bases, with 12 bases spanning the gap. The CDR3 is 15 residues long. CDR3 protein: CASSQDFGGGETQYF. Written as DNA, the CDR3 is TGCGCCAGCAGCCAAGATTTTGGGGGAGGAGAGACCCAGTACTTC.

The CDR3 is CASSHVGGGGAGDSYEQYF. In nucleotides, the CDR3 is TGTGCCAGCAGCCACGTAGGCGGGGGTGGGGCAGGGGACTCCTACGAGCAGTACTTC. The chain recombines TRBV27 with TRBJ2-7; a possible D gene is TRBD2 (7 bases). V dropped 6 bases and J dropped 0 bases, with 27 bases sitting between them. Per the germline V gene, CDR1 is MNHEY and CDR2 is SMNVEV (reference sequence). The CDR3 totals 19 residues.

Only a few counts were recorded for this clone. The chain couples TRBV4-3 to TRBJ1-2; no definite D call. The CDR3 consists of 16 residues. Per germline, CDR1 LGHNA and CDR2 YSLEER. V was shortened by 0 bases and J by 4 bases, with 15 bases between the two germline ends. The CDR3 loop is CASSQDSEGGVYGYTF. The CDR3 DNA is TGCGCCAGCAGCCAAGATAGTGAGGGAGGAGTCTATGGCTACACCTTC.

This clone has only a few counts. This chain connects TRBV7-9 to TRBJ1-1; TRBD1 matches at 7 bases. J lost 4 bases, V lost 2 bases, and 4 bases had no gene match. This CDR3 is 14 amino acids long. Germline lookup yields CDR1 SEHNR and CDR2 FQNEAQ (reference sequence). The CDR3 DNA reads TGTGCCAGCAGCTTAAGGGGGCGATTCACTGAAGCTTTCTTT. Protein product: CASSLRGRFTEAFF.

As DNA, the CDR3 is TGTGCCAGCAGCTTAGGTAGCTCCTATAATTCACCCCTCCACTTT. Translating it yields CASSLGSSYNSPLHF. This chain joins TRBV7-9 and TRBJ1-6, with D unresolved. The CDR3 is 15 amino acids. In germline, CDR1 is SEHNR, CDR2 FQNEAQ (reference sequence). The ends were cut back, 1 base at V and 0 bases at J, with 4 bases in the middle.

The chain carries TRBV27 and TRBJ1-4; 9 nucleotides agree with TRBD1. Unmatched junction bases numbered 9, after V lost 6 bases and J lost 4 bases. CDR1 and CDR2 (germline): MNHEY, SMNVEV (reference sequence). The CDR3 runs to 16 residues. The chain's CDR3 is CASSLTPGQGNEKLFF. DNA for the CDR3: TGTGCCAGCAGCCTCACGCCGGGACAGGGTAATGAAAAACTGTTTTTT.

In this sample, this clone turned up once. The rearrangement links TRBV18 to TRBJ1-4; TRBD1 agrees at 7 bases. The CDR3 loop spans 14 amino acids. The germline gives CDR1 KGHSH, CDR2 LQKENI. Trimming took 6 bases from V and 3 from J; bases not matched to a gene: 4. The chain's CDR3 is CASSRTGPNEKLFF. CDR3 bases: TGTGCCAGCTCCCGGACAGGTCCTAATGAAAAACTGTTTTTT.

The chain links TRBV19 to TRBJ2-5; 7 bases line up with TRBD1. Trimming took 5 bases from V and 4 from J; bases not matched to a gene: 10. The CDR3 sequence is 15 residues long. Germline-derived CDR1 and CDR2 are LNHDA and SQIVND (reference sequence). CDR3 loop: CASSPQGSFGETQYF. CDR3 DNA sequence: TGTGCCAGTAGTCCACAGGGGTCGTTCGGAGAGACCCAGTACTTC.

The V and J genes are TRBV6-2 or TRBV6-3 and TRBJ2-5; TRBD2 aligns across 7 bases. V lost 6 bases and J lost 9; bases outside the gene matches: 16. The CDR3 has 15 residues. The germline CDR1 and CDR2 sequences are MNHEY and SVGEGT. In nucleotides, the CDR3 is TGTGCCAGCAGCCCTTCCGGGCTAGCGGACCGGTCCCAGTACTTC. Translation: CASSPSGLADRSQYF.

The chain has TRBV6-5 and TRBJ1-3, with TRBD1 as a possible D gene (6 bases). The CDR3 loop spans 15 amino acids. The germline V gene has CDR1 MNHEY and CDR2 SVGAGI. Between the trimmed V and J ends, which lost 6 bases and 0 bases, there was a span of 12 bases. CDR3 residues: CASRTLGGSGNTIYF. DNA for the CDR3: TGTGCCAGCAGAACCCTAGGGGGCTCTGGAAACACCATATATTTT.

The V and J genes are TRBV6-2 or TRBV6-3 and TRBJ2-4; 11 bases line up with TRBD2. CDR1 and CDR2 from the germline V gene are MNHEY and SVGEGT. V dropped 8 bases and J dropped 7; count of bases not matched to a gene: 7. This CDR3 has 14 amino acids. CDR3: CASCLSGGANIQYF. The CDR3 DNA sequence: TGTGCCAGCTGCCTTAGCGGGGGGGCTAACATTCAGTACTTC.

V usage is TRBV5-6 and J usage is TRBJ2-3; 10 bases match TRBD2. This CDR3 region has 13 residues. In germline, CDR1 is SGHDT, CDR2 YYEEEE. The CDR3 sequence is CTTKRGGTDTQYF. The CDR3 DNA reads TGTACGACGAAGCGGGGGGGAACAGATACGCAGTATTTT.

This chain connects TRBV2 to TRBJ1-4, with a weak D call TRBD1 (6 bases). The V and J ends lost 8 bases and 4 bases respectively, with 14 bases between them. This CDR3 has 14 residues. CDR1 is SNHLY and CDR2 is FYNNEI in the germline V gene. CDR3 DNA sequence: TGTGCCAGCTACAGGGATTTTGGTAATGAAAAACTGTTTTTT. It translates to CASYRDFGNEKLFF.

The chain combines TRBV18 with TRBJ2-5; perhaps TRBD1 as D (6 bases). The germline V gene has CDR1 KGHSH and CDR2 LQKENI. V was pared by 0 bases and J by 4 bases, with 6 bases between. The length of the CDR3 is 13 residues. The chain's CDR3 is CASSPPGGETQYF. CDR3 nucleotide sequence: TGTGCCAGCTCACCACCAGGGGGAGAGACCCAGTACTTC.

In its sample, this clone was seen once. The chain employs TRBV28 and TRBJ2-3, with D possibly matching TRBD1 (5 bases). Germline V gives CDR1 MDHEN, CDR2 SYDVKM. Trimming cost V 6 bases and J 4 bases, with 17 bases left between them. This CDR3 contains 15 residues. CDR3 in amino acids: CASRDRQYLSDTQYF. The CDR3 DNA sequence: TGTGCCAGCAGGGATAGACAGTACCTTTCAGATACGCAGTATTTT.

The V gene is TRBV11-2, the J gene TRBJ2-7, with TRBD1 matching over 8 bases. Germline V gene sequence: CDR1 SGHAT, CDR2 FQNNGV. There are 14 residues in the CDR3. V lost 3 bases and J lost 2; bases outside the gene matches: 3. CDR3 sequence reads: CASSLGDRTYEQYF. The CDR3 DNA reads as TGTGCCAGCAGCTTGGGGGACAGGACCTACGAGCAGTACTTC.

This chain connects TRBV6-2 or TRBV6-3 to TRBJ1-1; 7 bases map to TRBD1. CDR1 and CDR2 from the germline V gene are MNHEY and SVGEGT. The J segment lost 0 bases and the V segment lost 2 bases, leaving 3 bases of the junction unmatched. The CDR3 spans 15 residues. The CDR3 DNA sequence: TGTGCCAGCAGTTACACAGGGGCCGTGAACACTGAAGCTTTCTTT. It translates to CASSYTGAVNTEAFF.